The 32 T cell receptor beta chains presented below share a single source sample, sequenced in a study of blood T cell repertoires in COVID-19. Profiled with immunoSEQ multiplex PCR; TCRdb holds only in-frame clones, not every one. The table includes under 450,000 clones, around 86% detected once. Specimen: PBMCs or T cells enriched from blood (not recorded which). The receptors stem from a woman aged 45-59 years who had recovered from COVID-19.

This sequence joins TRBV4-3 and TRBJ1-2; 7 bases agree with TRBD1. The CDR3 loop spans 16 amino acids. Germline lookup yields CDR1 LGHNA and CDR2 YSLEER. Unmatched junction bases numbered 8, after V lost 0 bases and J lost 4 bases. CDR3: CASSQDLPTGPYGYTF. The DNA for the CDR3 is TGCGCCAGCAGCCAAGATCTCCCGACAGGGCCCTATGGCTACACCTTC.

This clone appeared once. The gene calls are TRBV4-3 and TRBJ1-1; TRBD1 might be the D (5 bases). Germline V gene sequence: CDR1 LGHNA, CDR2 YSLEER. There are 15 residues in the CDR3. Trimming pared 0 bases from V and 2 bases from J, leaving 10 bases between. The DNA for the CDR3 is TGCGCCAGCAGCCAAGATCCTGGGGCTAACACTGAAGCTTTCTTT. Translated, it gives CASSQDPGANTEAFF.

The J gene is TRBJ2-7, the V gene TRBV5-1; a possible D gene is TRBD1 (6 bases). Trimming shortened V by 0 bases and J by 2 bases, and 12 bases separated the two germline ends. This CDR3 has 15 residues. Germline CDR1 is SGHRS and CDR2 is YFSETQ. The CDR3 spells CASSLGGHGTYEQYF. CDR3 coding DNA: TGCGCCAGCAGCTTGGGGGGGCATGGGACCTACGAGCAGTACTTC.

The chain combines TRBV19 with TRBJ2-1, with D perhaps matching TRBD1 (7 bases). Germline-derived CDR1 and CDR2 are LNHDA and SQIVND (reference sequence). There are 16 residues in the CDR3. Deletions cut 3 bases from V and 6 bases from J, with 18 bases between. As DNA, the CDR3 is TGTGCCAGTAGTATGTGGAGGGGGCCAGGTCTCAATGAGCAGTTCTTC. Protein product: CASSMWRGPGLNEQFF.

The rearrangement uses TRBV4-1 and TRBJ1-1; D might be TRBD1 (5 bases). Germline CDR1 reads MGHRA; CDR2 reads YSYEKL. The CDR3 is 18 residues long. Trimming pared 2 bases from V and 1 base from J, leaving 20 bases between. The CDR3 protein is CASSQWGNPGKENTEAFF. In DNA, the CDR3 is TGCGCCAGCAGCCAATGGGGTAATCCAGGGAAAGAGAACACTGAAGCTTTCTTT.

This chain links TRBV12-3 or TRBV12-4 with TRBJ1-2; a possible D gene is TRBD1 (5 bases). V lost 1 base to trimming and J lost 7 bases, with 7 bases between them. This CDR3 region has 12 residues. In nucleotides, the CDR3 is TGTGCCAGCAGTTTAGTCGGGGGTGGCTACACCTTC. It encodes CASSLVGGGYTF.

Note on this clone: An end of the junction differs from the germline gene, which may be a read error. The chain joins TRBV3-1 (or the pseudogene TRBV3-2) to TRBJ1-3; D ambiguous. The CDR3 extends over 15 amino acids. Germline CDR1 and CDR2: LGHDT and YNNKEL (reference sequence). The CDR3 DNA reads as TGTGCCAGCACCCAAATCAATCCTCTAGGAAACACCATATATTTT. As protein: CASTQINPLGNTIYF.

V and J are TRBV7-3 and TRBJ2-5; 10 bases match TRBD1. Per germline, CDR1 SGHTA and CDR2 FQGTGA. Losses at the gene ends were 5 bases for V and 5 bases for J; bases not matched to a gene: 20. This CDR3 is 19 amino acids long. The CDR3 region is CASSTLRQGAPKIGETQYF. CDR3 nucleotide sequence: TGTGCCAGCAGCACATTACGACAGGGGGCTCCCAAAATTGGGGAGACCCAGTACTTC.

This sequence joins TRBV2 and TRBJ1-3, with D possibly matching TRBD1 (5 bases). This CDR3 has 15 amino acids. V lost 7 bases, J lost 0 bases, and 13 bases lay in between. Germline CDR1 and CDR2: SNHLY and FYNNEI. CDR3 residues: CASKLQVFSGNTIYF. CDR3 DNA: TGTGCCAGCAAGCTACAGGTATTCTCTGGAAACACCATATATTTT.

The chain is built from TRBV5-4 and TRBJ1-2; D gene unclear. The V gene lost 4 bases and the J gene lost 5 bases, with 12 bases spanning the gap. From germline, CDR1 is SGHNT and CDR2 YYREEE (reference sequence). This CDR3 has 13 amino acids. The CDR3 DNA reads TGTGCCAGCAGCACCGCCGGGAGGTATGGCTACACCTTC. Protein: CASSTAGRYGYTF.

The V and J genes are TRBV19 and TRBJ1-5, with D possibly TRBD1 on 5 matching bases. Germline V gene lookup returns CDR1 LNHDA and CDR2 SQIVND (reference sequence). V was cut by 1 base and J by 6 bases, with 7 bases left in between. This CDR3 region has 13 residues. In nucleotides, the CDR3 is TGTGCCAGTAGTATAGGGGGCAGTCAGCCCCAGCATTTT. Its translation is CASSIGGSQPQHF. Combining the CDR3 with reference TRBV19 and TRBJ1-5 gives the whole variable domain DGGITQSPKYLFRKEGQNVTLSCEQNLNHDAMYWYRQDPGQGLRLIYYSQIVNDFQKGDIAEGYSVSREKKESFPLTVTSAQKNPTAFYLCASSIGGSQPQHFGDGTRLSIL.

The V and J genes are TRBV14 and TRBJ1-3; 9 nucleotides line up with TRBD1. V was clipped by 9 bases and J by 10 bases; unmatched bases: 10. The CDR3 spans 13 residues. Germline CDR1 and CDR2: SGHDN and FVKESK. CDR3 nucleotide sequence: TGTGCCAGTTCTCTACAGGGGGCCTGGACCATATATTTT. Translation gives CASSLQGAWTIYF.

V and J are TRBV6-5 and TRBJ1-2; D gene ambiguous. CDR1 is MNHEY and CDR2 is SVGAGI in the germline V gene. The CDR3 totals 15 residues. V gave up 0 bases and J gave up 4 bases, with 12 bases separating them. The DNA of the CDR3 is TGTGCCAGCAGTTACTCGAGCGGCAGATCCTATGGCTACACCTTC. Translating it yields CASSYSSGRSYGYTF.

This clone is a singleton in its sample. J is TRBJ2-2 and V is TRBV19, with 8 bases that match TRBD1. The V gene end was trimmed by 8 bases and the J gene end by 4 bases; junction bases not matched to a gene: 9. Germline-derived CDR1 and CDR2 are LNHDA and SQIVND (reference sequence). CDR3 size: 15 residues. In DNA, the CDR3 is TGTGCCAGTTCTCCGACAGGGGTAGGCACCGGGGAGCTGTTTTTT. This gives the protein CASSPTGVGTGELFF.

CDR3 coding DNA: TGTGCCAGCTCACCGCCGGGTGAGGGCTACGAGCAGTACTTC. The encoded protein is CASSPPGEGYEQYF. The chain joins TRBV18 to TRBJ2-7; tentatively, D is TRBD2 (5 bases). V lost 3 bases and J 3 bases, leaving 12 bases between the germline ends. The CDR3 runs to 14 residues. The V gene's germline CDR1 is KGHSH and CDR2 LQKENI.

The J gene is TRBJ2-5, the V gene TRBV7-2; 13 bases fit TRBD2. V lost 3 bases to trimming and J lost 2 bases; unmatched junction nucleotides: 9. The germline CDR1 and CDR2 sequences are SGHTA and FQGNSA. The length of the CDR3 is 18 residues. The DNA for the CDR3 is TGTGCCAGCAGCTTCCAACCTACGACTAGCGGGGGGCAAGAGACCCAGTACTTC. This gives the protein CASSFQPTTSGGQETQYF.

The chain is built from TRBV11-2 and TRBJ1-4, with 9 bases matching TRBD1. The CDR3 is 17 residues long. V gave up 1 base and J gave up 7 bases; unmatched junction bases: 10. Germline V gene data show CDR1 as SGHAT and CDR2 as FQNNGV. The CDR3 nucleotides are TGTGCCAGCAGCTTAGGATCGTCGACAGGGGGGGGTGAAAAACTGTTTTTT. Amino acid sequence: CASSLGSSTGGGEKLFF.

This clone was detected a few times. The rearrangement joins TRBV7-2 to TRBJ1-5, with D maybe TRBD1 (6 bases). The CDR3 covers 14 residues. The V gene lost 3 bases and the J gene lost 3 bases, with 9 bases spanning the gap. Germline CDR1 is SGHTA and CDR2 is FQGNSA. The CDR3 loop reads CASSFQGHNQPQHF. The DNA for the CDR3 is TGTGCCAGCAGCTTTCAGGGGCACAATCAGCCCCAGCATTTT.

The chain employs TRBV5-4 and TRBJ1-1, with D perhaps matching TRBD1 (6 bases). Between the trimmed V and J ends, which lost 3 bases and 1 base, there was a span of 16 bases. Germline V lookup: CDR1 SGHNT, CDR2 YYREEE (reference sequence). The CDR3 contains 16 residues. The CDR3 loop is CASSSLGQLGNTEAFF. The CDR3 nucleotides are TGTGCCAGCAGCTCCCTCGGACAGTTGGGGAACACTGAAGCTTTCTTT. Full variable domain (missing parts from reference TRBV5-4 and TRBJ1-1): ETGVTQSPTHLIKTRGQQVTLRCSSQSGHNTVSWYQQALGQGPQFIFQYYREEENGRGNFPPRFSGLQFPNYSSELNVNALELDDSALYLCASSSLGQLGNTEAFFGQGTRLTVV.

The genes are TRBV30 and TRBJ1-4; 9 nucleotides match TRBD1. The length of the CDR3 is 12 residues. Trimming at V came to 7 bases and at J to 7 bases, leaving 4 bases not matched to a gene. In germline, CDR1 is GTSNPN, CDR2 SVGIG (reference sequence). The CDR3 region is CASDRGAEKLFF. CDR3 DNA sequence: TGTGCCTCAGACAGGGGGGCTGAAAAACTGTTTTTT.

This sequence joins TRBV28 and TRBJ2-5; 8 bases fit TRBD1. V lost 6 bases and J lost 5; bases outside the gene matches: 11. Germline CDR1 and CDR2: MDHEN and SYDVKM. The CDR3 totals 15 residues. As DNA, the CDR3 is TGTGCCAGCAGGGACCGAGACAGGGGTGGCGAGACCCAGTACTTC. It translates to CASRDRDRGGETQYF.

The V and J genes are TRBV6-5 and TRBJ2-7; 8 nucleotides line up with TRBD1. After removal of 7 bases from V and 7 bases from J, the junction contained 9 bases not matched to a gene. Per germline, CDR1 MNHEY and CDR2 SVGAGI. The CDR3 consists of 13 residues. The CDR3 spells CASKGTGGLEQYF. In nucleotides, the CDR3 is TGTGCCAGCAAAGGGACAGGTGGTTTGGAGCAGTACTTC.

V and J are TRBV5-1 and TRBJ1-4, with 9 nucleotides matching TRBD1. CDR3 length: 16 residues. After removal of 4 bases from V and 5 bases from J, the junction contained 9 bases not matched to a gene. Germline lookup yields CDR1 SGHRS and CDR2 YFSETQ. The CDR3 nucleotides read TGCGCCAGCAGCCTGAATCCGACAGGGGGGAATGAAAAACTGTTTTTT. This codes for CASSLNPTGGNEKLFF.

The gene calls are TRBV14 and TRBJ1-6; D may be TRBD1 (5 bases). Germline assignment: CDR1 SGHDN and CDR2 FVKESK. The CDR3 has 15 residues. V was trimmed by 3 bases and J by 8 bases, leaving 14 bases between them. The DNA of the CDR3 is TGTGCCAGCAGCCAGTTTAGGGGACTTGATTCACCCCTCCACTTT. Its translation: CASSQFRGLDSPLHF.

The V gene is TRBV19, the J gene TRBJ2-3; 7 bases match TRBD2. With 6 bases clipped from V and 0 bases from J, the junction kept 6 bases outside the gene matches. The germline V gene encodes CDR1 LNHDA and CDR2 SQIVND (reference sequence). The CDR3 is 15 residues long. The CDR3 loop is CASRRPSGSTDTQYF. The CDR3 DNA is TGTGCCAGTAGAAGACCTAGCGGCAGCACAGATACGCAGTATTTT.

The V call is TRBV7-9, the J call TRBJ2-1, with D possibly being TRBD2 (6 bases). The ends were cut back, 5 bases at V and 1 base at J, with 21 bases in the middle. Per the germline V gene, CDR1 is SEHNR and CDR2 is FQNEAQ (reference sequence). The CDR3 spans 18 residues. The CDR3 spells CASSPPTGTLTSYNEQFF. For the CDR3, the DNA is TGTGCCAGCAGCCCGCCCACCGGGACTCTGACATCCTACAATGAGCAGTTCTTC.

This sequence joins TRBV5-1 and TRBJ2-1; TRBD2 aligns across 12 bases. V lost 3 bases to trimming and J lost 9 bases; unmatched junction nucleotides: 7. Germline V gives CDR1 SGHRS, CDR2 YFSETQ. The CDR3 has 15 residues. Here the CDR3 reads CASSYLAGGRSEQFF. The CDR3 nucleotides read TGCGCCAGCAGCTACCTAGCGGGGGGGCGGTCTGAGCAGTTCTTC.

This rearrangement joins TRBV12-3 or TRBV12-4 to TRBJ1-1, with unresolved D. There are 13 residues in the CDR3. V shed 2 bases and J shed 3 bases, with 7 bases lying between them. CDR3 bases: TGTGCCAGCAGTTTAATGGAGGACACTGAAGCTTTCTTT. It specifies CASSLMEDTEAFF.

CDR3 in amino acids: CASSVPLAGDPDTQYF. CDR3 DNA sequence: TGTGCCAGCAGCGTACCCCTAGCGGGAGACCCAGATACGCAGTATTTT. The V gene is TRBV9, the J gene TRBJ2-3; TRBD2 aligns across 10 bases. Germline-derived CDR1 and CDR2 are SGDLS and YYNGEE. The V and J ends lost 1 base and 4 bases, in that order; junction bases with no gene match: 6. The CDR3 runs to 16 residues.

V usage is TRBV7-9 and J usage is TRBJ1-2; 8 bases line up with TRBD1. Germline values: CDR1 SEHNR, CDR2 FQNEAQ (reference sequence). V was clipped by 8 bases and J by 1 base; unmatched bases: 6. CDR3 length: 14 residues. The CDR3 DNA is TGTGCCAGCTCAACAGGGGGAGTTAACTATGGCTACACCTTC. Its protein is CASSTGGVNYGYTF.

V is TRBV5-1 and J is TRBJ2-2, with 7 nucleotides matching TRBD1. The CDR3 runs 15 residues. Germline V lookup: CDR1 SGHRS, CDR2 YFSETQ. J gave up 6 bases and V 1 base, and 6 bases lay outside the gene matches. The CDR3 DNA is TGCGCCAGCAGCTTGACGACAGGGTCAGCCGGGGAGCTGTTTTTT. Amino acid sequence: CASSLTTGSAGELFF.

V is TRBV7-9 and J is TRBJ1-4; a possible D gene is TRBD1 (5 bases). This CDR3 spans 14 amino acids. Deletions cut 5 bases from V and 8 bases from J, with 15 bases between. The germline V gene has CDR1 SEHNR and CDR2 FQNEAQ (reference sequence). CDR3 protein: CASSQSGTQEKLFF. CDR3 in DNA: TGTGCCAGCAGCCAAAGCGGGACCCAGGAAAAACTGTTTTTT.